These 25 T cell receptor beta chains came from one sample sequenced in a study of OX40 agonist ivuxolimab in advanced cancers. TCRdb's table, derived via immunoSEQ multiplex PCR, lists solely in-frame clones and lacks some. Of fewer than 90,000 clones listed, roughly 88% are singletons. The sample consisted of CD4+ or CD8+ T cells sorted from blood, taken in a trial of the OX40 agonist ivuxolimab. The receptors come from an adult with an advanced solid tumor such as melanoma, head and neck, liver or kidney cancer.

The chain uses TRBV10-2 and TRBJ1-5; 7 bases line up with TRBD1. Germline CDR1 and CDR2: WSHSY and SAAADI. The junction had 4 bases not matched to a gene; V was cut back by 7 bases and J by 7 bases. The CDR3 has 12 amino acids. DNA for the CDR3: TGCGCCAGCAAAGACAGGGAACAGCCCCAGCATTTT. It codes for CASKDREQPQHF.

The chain carries TRBV28 and TRBJ2-7; the D is unclear. Germline CDR1 reads MDHEN; CDR2 reads SYDVKM. V lost 3 bases and J 7 bases, leaving 10 bases between the germline ends. The CDR3 has 12 residues. The CDR3, as DNA: TGTGCCAGCAGTTTGATTTCTGGGGAGCAGTACTTC. It encodes CASSLISGEQYF.

The chain carries TRBV10-3 and TRBJ1-1, with D unclear. CDR1 and CDR2 (germline): ENHRY, SYGVKD. V was pared by 4 bases and J by 1 base, with 10 bases between. This CDR3 has 14 amino acids. CDR3 sequence (DNA): TGTGCCATCAGTGGCGCCGAGGGGAACACTGAAGCTTTCTTT. Residues: CAISGAEGNTEAFF.

The chain links TRBV19 to TRBJ2-5; 7 bases align to TRBD1. The CDR3 totals 13 residues. Looked up from germline, CDR1 is LNHDA and CDR2 is SQIVND (reference sequence). V was pared by 6 bases and J by 1 base, with 2 bases of the junction left unmatched. DNA of the CDR3: TGTGCCAGTAGGGGACAGACCCAAGAGACCCAGTACTTC. Residues: CASRGQTQETQYF.

This chain connects TRBV28 to TRBJ1-4; D remains ambiguous. The germline CDR1 and CDR2 sequences are MDHEN and SYDVKM. The V gene lost 4 bases and the J gene lost 7 bases, with 7 bases spanning the gap. This CDR3 region has 12 residues. CDR3 DNA: TGTGCCAGCAGTTCCGGAGTTGAAAAACTGTTTTTT. Translated, it gives CASSSGVEKLFF.

V and J are TRBV11-2 and TRBJ2-7; TRBD2 matches at 10 bases. Germline V CDR1 and CDR2: SGHAT, FQNNGV. Losses at the gene ends were 6 bases for V and 4 bases for J; bases not matched to a gene: 12. This CDR3 contains 16 residues. Written as DNA, the CDR3 is TGTGCCAGCAGGAGGGCTAGCGGGAGCCCTTTATACGAGCAGTACTTC. The encoded protein is CASRRASGSPLYEQYF.

This clone turned up a few times. V and J are TRBV29-1 and TRBJ2-5; 15 nucleotides line up with TRBD2. The ends lost 6 bases at V and 1 base at J; junction bases unmatched: 3. CDR3 size: 15 residues. CDR1 is SQVTM, CDR2 ANQGSEA, per germline. The CDR3 protein is CSVPGLAGGQETQYF. For the CDR3, the DNA is TGCAGCGTGCCGGGACTAGCGGGAGGCCAAGAGACCCAGTACTTC.

This chain uses TRBV7-9 with TRBJ1-1; tentative D call: TRBD1 (6 bases). Trimming pared 5 bases from V and 1 base from J, leaving 11 bases between. The germline gives CDR1 SEHNR, CDR2 FQNEAQ (reference sequence). The CDR3 covers 14 residues. As DNA, the CDR3 is TGTGCCAGCAGCAGATCGGGACAGAACACTGAAGCTTTCTTT. The encoded protein is CASSRSGQNTEAFF.

The chain has TRBV19 and TRBJ1-3; possibly TRBD1 for D (5 bases). The germline V gene has CDR1 LNHDA and CDR2 SQIVND (reference sequence). V was cut by 6 bases and J by 0 bases, with 15 bases left in between. This CDR3 has 16 amino acids. The CDR3 DNA reads as TGTGCCAGTAGCCACGGAGGGGCAATCTCTGGAAACACCATATATTTT. Translating gives CASSHGGAISGNTIYF.

V is TRBV12-2 and J is TRBJ1-5. TRBV12-2 is reported as a pseudogene. The CDR3 has 18 residues. The CDR3 region is CASRLEDYGGVCNQPQHF. The CDR3 DNA is TGTGCAAGTCGCTTAGAGGATTACGGGGGAGTATGCAATCAGCCCCAGCATTTT.

The chain is built from TRBV9 and TRBJ1-1, with D possibly matching TRBD1 (5 bases). CDR3 length: 13 residues. Germline loops: CDR1 SGDLS, CDR2 YYNGEE. V lost 0 bases, J lost 4 bases, and 7 bases lay in between. CDR3 protein: CASSVDTGTEAFF. The CDR3 region has the DNA TGTGCCAGCAGCGTAGATACAGGCACTGAAGCTTTCTTT. Filled out from reference TRBV9 and TRBJ1-1, the complete variable domain reads DSGVTQTPKHLITATGQRVTLRCSPRSGDLSVYWYQQSLDQGLQFLIQYYNGEERAKGNILERFSAQQFPDLHSELNLSSLELGDSALYFCASSVDTGTEAFFGQGTRLTVV.

V is TRBV28 and J is TRBJ2-5, with 8 nucleotides matching TRBD1. CDR1 is MDHEN and CDR2 is SYDVKM in the germline V gene. There are 14 residues in the CDR3. V was clipped by 6 bases and J by 6 bases; unmatched bases: 9. The CDR3 protein is CASSPQGAQKTQYF. DNA for the CDR3: TGTGCCAGCAGCCCCCAGGGGGCGCAGAAGACCCAGTACTTC.

The V call is TRBV5-4, the J call TRBJ2-7, with 7 bases that match TRBD1. V shed 3 bases and J 0 bases; nucleotides not matched to a gene: 12. This CDR3 region has 17 residues. CDR1 is SGHNT and CDR2 is YYREEE in the germline V gene (reference sequence). CDR3 sequence reads: CASSSDRTGPSSYEQYF. The DNA of the CDR3 is TGTGCCAGCAGCTCCGACCGGACAGGCCCTAGCTCCTACGAGCAGTACTTC.

V and J are TRBV25-1 and TRBJ1-1, with unresolved D. The CDR3 is made up of 14 amino acids. Germline CDR1 reads MGHDK; CDR2 reads SYGVNS. V lost 2 bases, J lost 6 bases, and 13 bases lay in between. The CDR3 spells CASSESGSSPEAFF. DNA of the CDR3: TGTGCCAGCAGTGAAAGCGGCAGCAGTCCTGAAGCTTTCTTT.

The chain joins TRBV30 to TRBJ1-6, with TRBD1 matching 7 bases. Losses at the gene ends were 4 bases for V and 0 bases for J; bases not matched to a gene: 9. The germline V gene has CDR1 GTSNPN and CDR2 SVGIG (reference sequence). The CDR3 has 17 amino acids. The DNA for the CDR3 is TGTGCCTGGAACAAAGACAGGGCGAGCTCCTATAATTCACCCCTCCACTTT. This encodes CAWNKDRASSYNSPLHF.

The chain is built from TRBV2 and TRBJ2-3; D is perhaps TRBD2 (6 bases). The germline V gene has CDR1 SNHLY and CDR2 FYNNEI. V gave up 6 bases and J gave up 5 bases, with 18 bases separating them. The CDR3 loop spans 15 amino acids. The CDR3 region is CASRPGPPGEDTQYF. For the CDR3, the DNA is TGTGCCAGCAGACCCGGGCCCCCGGGGGAAGATACGCAGTATTTT.

The V gene is TRBV6-5, the J gene TRBJ1-1, with no clear D. The CDR3 runs 15 residues. Germline values: CDR1 MNHEY, CDR2 SVGAGI. Trimming removed 6 bases at V and 1 base at J, with 15 bases between. This CDR3 reads CASSPLIPENTEAFF. The CDR3 DNA reads TGTGCCAGCAGCCCCCTCATTCCCGAGAACACTGAAGCTTTCTTT.

V usage is TRBV2 and J usage is TRBJ2-1; TRBD1 is a possible D gene (6 bases). Germline V gene lookup returns CDR1 SNHLY and CDR2 FYNNEI. This CDR3 comprises 16 residues. Trimming cost V 6 bases and J 3 bases, with 18 bases left between them. CDR3 in amino acids: CASRKGGGTLYNEQFF. CDR3 sequence (DNA): TGTGCCAGCAGAAAAGGGGGTGGGACACTCTACAATGAGCAGTTCTTC.

The chain links TRBV30 to TRBJ1-2; 7 bases agree with TRBD1. Per germline, CDR1 GTSNPN and CDR2 SVGIG (reference sequence). The CDR3 length is 18 residues. J lost 4 bases, V lost 0 bases, and 17 bases had no gene match. The CDR3 is CAWSVSGFTQGVAYGYTF. The CDR3 nucleotides are TGTGCCTGGAGTGTAAGTGGGTTCACCCAGGGGGTGGCCTATGGCTACACCTTC.

This chain uses TRBV20-1 with TRBJ2-7, with 7 bases fitting TRBD1. The germline V gene encodes CDR1 DFQATT and CDR2 SNEGSKA (reference sequence). There are 11 residues in the CDR3. The CDR3 sequence is CSYRGAYEQYF. In DNA form, the CDR3 reads TGCAGCTACAGGGGAGCCTACGAGCAGTACTTC.

This chain uses TRBV2 with TRBJ1-1; D is unclear. The CDR3 consists of 11 residues. V gave up 4 bases and J gave up 7 bases, with 7 bases separating them. The germline gives CDR1 SNHLY, CDR2 FYNNEI. Here the CDR3 reads CASSVEVEAFF. The CDR3 DNA is TGTGCCAGCAGTGTTGAAGTTGAAGCTTTCTTT.

This sequence joins TRBV7-7 and TRBJ2-1; D is unclear. Germline values: CDR1 SSHAT, CDR2 FNYEAQ (reference sequence). The CDR3 runs to 13 residues. Trimming shortened V by 0 bases and J by 7 bases, and 7 bases separated the two germline ends. CDR3 DNA: TGTGCCAGCAGCTTAGCGAGGCTTAATGAGCAGTTCTTC. This encodes CASSLARLNEQFF. The whole variable domain, filled in from reference TRBV7-7 and TRBJ2-1, reads GAGVSQSPRYKVTKRGQDVTLRCDPISSHATLYWYQQALGQGPEFLTYFNYEAQPDKSGLPSDRFSAERPEGSISTLTIQRTEQRDSAMYRCASSLARLNEQFFGPGTRLTVL.

The rearrangement links TRBV30 to TRBJ1-1; 7 positions match TRBD1. Germline V lookup: CDR1 GTSNPN, CDR2 SVGIG (reference sequence). This CDR3 is 15 amino acids long. V trimming: 2 bases; J trimming: 2 bases; junction bases outside the gene matches: 8. DNA of the CDR3: TGTGCCTGGAGTCTACCCCAGGGGGTCAACACTGAAGCTTTCTTT. Its protein product is CAWSLPQGVNTEAFF.

The chain links TRBV6-5 to TRBJ2-5; TRBD2 matches 7 bases. From germline, CDR1 is MNHEY and CDR2 SVGAGI. The CDR3 totals 15 residues. V lost 2 bases to trimming and J lost 1 base; unmatched junction nucleotides: 4. The CDR3 sequence: CASSYTRTSQETQYF. In DNA form, the CDR3 reads TGTGCCAGCAGTTACACCCGGACTAGCCAAGAGACCCAGTACTTC.

This rearrangement joins TRBV27 to TRBJ1-1, with D possibly being TRBD1 (5 bases). Germline assignment: CDR1 MNHEY and CDR2 SMNVEV (reference sequence). The CDR3 sequence is 14 residues long. V lost 4 bases and J lost 3, with 12 bases in between. The CDR3 protein is CASSSGGGDTEAFF. Written as DNA, the CDR3 is TGTGCCAGCAGTTCGGGCGGGGGTGACACTGAAGCTTTCTTT.